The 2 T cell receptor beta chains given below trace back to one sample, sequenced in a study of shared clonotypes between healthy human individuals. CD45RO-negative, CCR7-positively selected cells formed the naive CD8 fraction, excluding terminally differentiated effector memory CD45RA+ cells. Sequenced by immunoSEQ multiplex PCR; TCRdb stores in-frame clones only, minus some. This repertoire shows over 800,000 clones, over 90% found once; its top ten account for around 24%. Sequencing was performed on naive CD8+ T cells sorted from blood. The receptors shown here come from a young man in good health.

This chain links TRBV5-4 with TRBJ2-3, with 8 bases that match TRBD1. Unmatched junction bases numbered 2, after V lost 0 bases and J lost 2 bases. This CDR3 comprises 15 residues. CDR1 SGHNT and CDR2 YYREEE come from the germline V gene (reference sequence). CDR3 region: CASSLETGDTDTQYF. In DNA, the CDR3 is TGTGCCAGCAGCTTGGAGACAGGGGACACAGATACGCAGTATTTT.

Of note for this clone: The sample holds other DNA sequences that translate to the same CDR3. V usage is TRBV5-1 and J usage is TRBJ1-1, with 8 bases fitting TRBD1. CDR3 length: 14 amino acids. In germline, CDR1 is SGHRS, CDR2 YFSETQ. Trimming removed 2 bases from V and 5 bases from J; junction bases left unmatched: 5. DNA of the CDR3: TGCGCCAGCAGCTTAGGACAGGGAGTGACTGAAGCTTTCTTT. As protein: CASSLGQGVTEAFF.